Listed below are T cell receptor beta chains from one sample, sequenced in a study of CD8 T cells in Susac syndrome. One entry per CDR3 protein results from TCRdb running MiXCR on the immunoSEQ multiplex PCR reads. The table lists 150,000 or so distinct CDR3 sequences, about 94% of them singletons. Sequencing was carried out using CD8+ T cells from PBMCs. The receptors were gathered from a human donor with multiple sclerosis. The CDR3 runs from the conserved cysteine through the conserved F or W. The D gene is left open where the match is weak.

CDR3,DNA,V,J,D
CAWGPGVHLEKLFF,TGTGCCTGGGGACCGGGCGTCCACCTTGAAAAACTGTTTTTT,TRBV30,TRBJ1-4,-
CASSVPRDSPTYEQYF,TGTGCCAGCAGCGTTCCGAGGGACAGTCCCACCTACGAGCAGTACTTC,TRBV9,TRBJ2-7,TRBD1
CASSHGPVSSYEQYF,TGTGCCAGCAGCCACGGGCCGGTTAGCTCCTACGAGCAGTACTTC,TRBV9,TRBJ2-7,-
CASSQAGQGAACEQYF,TGTGCCAGCAGCCAAGCGGGACAGGGGGCGGCTTGCGAGCAGTACTTC,TRBV3-1,TRBJ2-7,TRBD1
CASSQDSAYGYTF,TGTGCCAGCAGCCAAGACAGCGCCTATGGCTACACCTTC,TRBV14,TRBJ1-2,-
CASSLNANTEAFF,TGTGCCAGCAGCTTAAACGCGAACACTGAAGCTTTCTTT,TRBV7-8,TRBJ1-1,-
CASSQGVNGELFF,TGTGCCAGCAGTCAGGGGGTGAACGGGGAGCTGTTTTTT,TRBV7-3,TRBJ2-2,TRBD1
CSAFKKPNYEQYF,TGCAGTGCTTTTAAAAAGCCCAACTACGAGCAGTACTTC,TRBV20-1,TRBJ2-7,-
CSARVPRVSSSDTQYF,TGCAGTGCTAGAGTTCCCCGCGTGAGTAGTTCAGATACGCAGTATTTT,TRBV20-1,TRBJ2-3,-
CASSLTGQPQHF,TGTGCCAGCAGCTTAACGGGTCAGCCCCAGCATTTT,TRBV7-9,TRBJ1-5,-